The 25 T cell receptor beta chains given below trace back to one sample, sequenced in a study of Ad26.COV2.S vaccination and SARS-CoV-2 variants. Clones were sequenced by immunoSEQ multiplex PCR, and TCRdb holds only the in-frame ones, with some missing. The sample includes 380,000 or so clones, approximately 90% seen only once; the top ten take around 5.8%. As for treatment: around 19 received Ad26.COV2.S at low or high dose, single or two shots; several received placebo; per-sample allocation not given. Sampling took place 63 days after the first vaccine or placebo injection. The specimen comprised peripheral blood, sampled in a trial of Ad26.COV2.S vaccine versus placebo. The receptor set was obtained from a person aged 18-60 years who received the Ad26.COV2.S COVID-19 vaccine or a placebo.

The chain recombines TRBV3-1 (or the pseudogene TRBV3-2) with TRBJ2-1, with TRBD2 identical over 7 bases. In germline, CDR1 is LGHDT, CDR2 YNNKEL (reference sequence). The V segment lost 3 bases and the J segment 5 bases; nucleotides outside the gene matches: 7. The CDR3 spans 15 residues. CDR3 loop: CASSHGGRGDNEQFF. The DNA of the CDR3 is TGTGCCAGCAGCCACGGCGGGAGAGGGGACAATGAGCAGTTCTTC.

V and J are TRBV7-3 and TRBJ1-5, with TRBD1 identical over 10 bases. This CDR3 is 17 amino acids long. V trimming: 3 bases; J trimming: 5 bases; junction bases outside the gene matches: 10. Germline V gene data show CDR1 as SGHTA and CDR2 as FQGTGA. CDR3 sequence reads: CASSLISGTGDHQPQHF. The CDR3 nucleotides read TGTGCCAGCAGCTTGATTTCCGGGACAGGGGATCATCAGCCCCAGCATTTT.

This chain links TRBV7-8 with TRBJ2-5; D gene unclear. Germline CDR1 reads SGHVS; CDR2 reads FQNEAQ. Trimming took 4 bases from V and 6 from J, leaving 15 bases between them. The CDR3 spans 14 residues. DNA of the CDR3: TGTGCCAGCAGCTCTACGTGGGGATTGCAGACCCAGTACTTC. Translating it yields CASSSTWGLQTQYF.

This chain links TRBV7-9 with TRBJ1-4; D gene unclear. The germline gives CDR1 SEHNR, CDR2 FQNEAQ (reference sequence). The V and J ends lost 5 bases and 8 bases respectively, with 15 bases between them. The CDR3 is 14 residues long. In DNA, the CDR3 is TGTGCCAGCAGCCCCAAGGGCCGTGGAGAAAAACTGTTTTTT. It translates to CASSPKGRGEKLFF.

The rearrangement joins TRBV20-1 to TRBJ1-3; D remains ambiguous. The CDR3 has 11 residues. The V gene's germline CDR1 is DFQATT and CDR2 SNEGSKA (reference sequence). V was cut by 3 bases and J by 7 bases, with 7 bases left in between. The CDR3 DNA is TGCAGTGCTAGTTATGGCAACACCATATATTTT. This gives the protein CSASYGNTIYF.

V is TRBV9 and J is TRBJ2-7, with D unclear. Germline loops: CDR1 SGDLS, CDR2 YYNGEE. The CDR3 length is 15 residues. The V end was cut by 4 bases, the J end by 2 bases, with 16 bases between. CDR3 amino acids: CASSLTPASPYEQYF. Written as DNA, the CDR3 is TGTGCCAGCAGCCTGACACCAGCGAGCCCCTACGAGCAGTACTTC.

The chain links TRBV6-2 or TRBV6-3 to TRBJ1-1, with TRBD1 as a possible D gene (6 bases). Looked up from germline, CDR1 is MNHEY and CDR2 is SVGEGT. The CDR3 has 16 amino acids. The V end was cut by 3 bases, the J end by 0 bases, with 14 bases between. The CDR3 region has the DNA TGTGCCAGCAGTTATTTAGGCGGGGGGCTGAACACTGAAGCTTTCTTT. This encodes CASSYLGGGLNTEAFF.

The genes are TRBV28 and TRBJ2-3, with TRBD2 matching 11 bases. Losses at the gene ends were 5 bases for V and 3 bases for J; bases not matched to a gene: 7. Germline values: CDR1 MDHEN, CDR2 SYDVKM. The CDR3 extends over 16 amino acids. The CDR3 nucleotides are TGTGCCAGCAGTCCAAGACTAGCGGGAAGGACAGATACGCAGTATTTT. The encoded protein is CASSPRLAGRTDTQYF.

This chain links TRBV4-3 with TRBJ2-5, with D tentatively TRBD2 (6 bases). Trimming pared 0 bases from V and 4 bases from J, leaving 12 bases between. This CDR3 contains 15 residues. Germline CDR1 is LGHNA and CDR2 is YSLEER. CDR3 region: CASSQDWRGRETQYF. Written as DNA, the CDR3 is TGCGCCAGCAGCCAAGATTGGAGGGGCAGAGAGACCCAGTACTTC.

The chain combines TRBV14 with TRBJ2-1, with D possibly matching TRBD1 (5 bases). This CDR3 region has 14 residues. V was cut by 8 bases and J by 8 bases, with 19 bases left in between. Germline V gives CDR1 SGHDN, CDR2 FVKESK. This CDR3 reads CASRSGALVDEQFF. In DNA, the CDR3 is TGTGCCAGCCGCAGTGGGGCCCTGGTGGATGAGCAGTTCTTC.

In the case of this clone: The sample holds other DNA sequences that translate to the same CDR3. The chain has TRBV28 and TRBJ2-7, with D hard to call. Germline CDR1 is MDHEN and CDR2 is SYDVKM. The CDR3 loop spans 11 amino acids. V lost 6 bases to trimming and J lost 2 bases, with 5 bases between them. CDR3 bases: TGTGCCAGCAGCCTAACCTACGAGCAGTACTTC. Translated: CASSLTYEQYF.

This clone was picked up a small number of times. This chain connects TRBV4-2 to TRBJ1-1; D remains unclear. V was cut by 0 bases and J by 3 bases, with 11 bases left in between. The CDR3 loop spans 15 amino acids. Germline V CDR1 and CDR2: LGHNA, YNFKEQ. The CDR3 sequence is CASSQESWLYTEAFF. As DNA, the CDR3 is TGTGCCAGCAGCCAAGAATCGTGGTTATACACTGAAGCTTTCTTT.

J is TRBJ2-7 and V is TRBV5-1; D is uncertain. The CDR3 covers 14 residues. Germline V gene lookup returns CDR1 SGHRS and CDR2 YFSETQ. V gave up 4 bases and J gave up 3 bases, with 14 bases separating them. This CDR3 is CASSVNTANYEQYF. In nucleotides, the CDR3 is TGCGCCAGCAGCGTGAATACAGCGAACTACGAGCAGTACTTC.

The genes are TRBV13 and TRBJ2-1, with D unclear. Germline-derived CDR1 and CDR2 are PRHDT and FYEKMQ (reference sequence). This CDR3 spans 13 amino acids. The V end was cut by 6 bases, the J end by 0 bases, with 6 bases between. The CDR3 reads CASSPDSYNEQFF. The CDR3 region has the DNA TGTGCCAGCAGTCCTGACTCCTACAATGAGCAGTTCTTC. The whole variable domain, remainder taken from reference TRBV13 and TRBJ2-1, is AAGVIQSPRHLIKEKRETATLKCYPIPRHDTVYWYQQGPGQDPQFLISFYEKMQSDKGSIPDRFSAQQFSDYHSELNMSSLELGDSALYFCASSPDSYNEQFFGPGTRLTVL.

V gene TRBV19 combines with J gene TRBJ1-5; a possible D gene is TRBD1 (5 bases). The CDR3 loop spans 15 amino acids. The germline V gene has CDR1 LNHDA and CDR2 SQIVND (reference sequence). Trimming shortened V by 3 bases and J by 4 bases, and 13 bases separated the two germline ends. CDR3 loop: CASSISGLINQPQHF. CDR3 nucleotides: TGTGCCAGTAGTATTTCGGGACTGATTAATCAGCCCCAGCATTTT.

J is TRBJ1-4 and V is TRBV19, with 8 nucleotides matching TRBD1. The germline gives CDR1 LNHDA, CDR2 SQIVND (reference sequence). The CDR3 has 15 amino acids. The trim removed 8 bases at V and 3 bases at J, leaving 8 bases unmatched. Written as DNA, the CDR3 is TGTGCCAGTGCGCCTTTACAGGGGGCTAATGAAAAACTGTTTTTT. It encodes CASAPLQGANEKLFF.

This clone appeared once. CDR3 sequence: CASSPQQANTEAFF. For the CDR3, the DNA is TGTGCCAGCAGCCCACAACAGGCGAACACTGAAGCTTTCTTT. V is TRBV7-9 and J is TRBJ1-1; maybe TRBD1 (5 bases). The CDR3 length is 14 residues. V lost 5 bases and J 1 base, leaving 11 bases between the germline ends. Per germline, CDR1 SEHNR and CDR2 FQNEAQ (reference sequence).

J is TRBJ1-2 and V is TRBV9, with 9 positions matching TRBD1. This CDR3 region has 15 residues. V lost 5 bases to trimming and J lost 3 bases; unmatched junction nucleotides: 8. Germline loops: CDR1 SGDLS, CDR2 YYNGEE. Written as DNA, the CDR3 is TGTGCCAGCAGAGCCGGGACAGGGAACCACTATGGCTACACCTTC. It translates to CASRAGTGNHYGYTF.

V gene TRBV19 combines with J gene TRBJ2-6; D remains ambiguous. Germline values: CDR1 LNHDA, CDR2 SQIVND (reference sequence). This CDR3 region has 17 residues. Deletions cut 10 bases from V and 0 bases from J, with 19 bases between. The CDR3 nucleotides are TGTGCCACGGCGGCAGCCGAATTGAACTCTGGGGCCAACGTCCTGACTTTC. Translating it yields CATAAAELNSGANVLTF.

V usage is TRBV6-5 and J usage is TRBJ2-7; 12 nucleotides match TRBD1. Germline V gene lookup returns CDR1 MNHEY and CDR2 SVGAGI. The junction had 3 bases not matched to a gene; V was cut back by 0 bases and J by 6 bases. This CDR3 comprises 15 residues. CDR3 protein: CASSYSGQGAPEQYF. In DNA, the CDR3 is TGTGCCAGCAGTTACTCGGGACAGGGGGCGCCCGAGCAGTACTTC.

The V call is TRBV27, the J call TRBJ1-1; tentatively, D is TRBD1 (5 bases). The CDR3 length is 16 residues. Per germline, CDR1 MNHEY and CDR2 SMNVEV (reference sequence). V was trimmed by 5 bases and J by 8 bases, leaving 24 bases between them. For the CDR3, the DNA is TGTGCCAGCAGTCTACTCCTGCCGGGACTCCCCCCGGAAGCTTTCTTT. Its translation is CASSLLLPGLPPEAFF.

This clone was seen a single time. The chain uses TRBV7-9 and TRBJ1-5, with 7 bases identical to TRBD1. The CDR3 has 14 amino acids. V lost 7 bases and J lost 4; bases outside the gene matches: 7. Germline CDR1 is SEHNR and CDR2 is FQNEAQ (reference sequence). The chain's CDR3 is CASTMTGRNQPQHF. In nucleotides, the CDR3 is TGTGCCAGCACCATGACAGGGAGGAATCAGCCCCAGCATTTT. Drawing the rest from reference TRBV7-9 and TRBJ1-5, the complete variable domain is DTGVSQNPRHKITKRGQNVTFRCDPISEHNRLYWYRQTLGQGPEFLTYFQNEAQLEKSRLLSDRFSAERPKGSFSTLEIQRTEQGDSAMYLCASTMTGRNQPQHFGDGTRLSIL.

The chain combines TRBV4-3 with TRBJ1-2, with TRBD1 as a possible D gene (5 bases). The V and J ends lost 0 bases and 3 bases respectively, with 17 bases between them. Germline assignment: CDR1 LGHNA and CDR2 YSLEER. The CDR3 is 17 residues long. The CDR3 sequence: CASSQDGRTGGYYGYTF. The CDR3 nucleotides are TGCGCCAGCAGCCAAGATGGACGTACGGGGGGTTACTATGGCTACACCTTC.

This sequence joins TRBV19 and TRBJ2-7, with D possibly called TRBD1 or TRBD2 (5 bases each). CDR1 LNHDA and CDR2 SQIVND come from the germline V gene (reference sequence). The ends were cut back, 3 bases at V and 4 bases at J, with 16 bases in the middle. This CDR3 is 15 amino acids long. CDR3 in amino acids: CASSIGVGRGYEQYF. The CDR3 DNA follows: TGTGCCAGTAGTATTGGGGTGGGACGAGGGTACGAGCAGTACTTC.

The chain combines TRBV4-3 with TRBJ1-1; D call uncertain. The CDR3 is made up of 13 amino acids. Germline V gene data show CDR1 as LGHNA and CDR2 as YSLEER. V lost 1 base and J 5 bases, leaving 8 bases between the germline ends. Here the CDR3 reads CASSQVGGTEAFF. CDR3 in DNA: TGCGCCAGCAGCCAAGTAGGAGGGACTGAAGCTTTCTTT.